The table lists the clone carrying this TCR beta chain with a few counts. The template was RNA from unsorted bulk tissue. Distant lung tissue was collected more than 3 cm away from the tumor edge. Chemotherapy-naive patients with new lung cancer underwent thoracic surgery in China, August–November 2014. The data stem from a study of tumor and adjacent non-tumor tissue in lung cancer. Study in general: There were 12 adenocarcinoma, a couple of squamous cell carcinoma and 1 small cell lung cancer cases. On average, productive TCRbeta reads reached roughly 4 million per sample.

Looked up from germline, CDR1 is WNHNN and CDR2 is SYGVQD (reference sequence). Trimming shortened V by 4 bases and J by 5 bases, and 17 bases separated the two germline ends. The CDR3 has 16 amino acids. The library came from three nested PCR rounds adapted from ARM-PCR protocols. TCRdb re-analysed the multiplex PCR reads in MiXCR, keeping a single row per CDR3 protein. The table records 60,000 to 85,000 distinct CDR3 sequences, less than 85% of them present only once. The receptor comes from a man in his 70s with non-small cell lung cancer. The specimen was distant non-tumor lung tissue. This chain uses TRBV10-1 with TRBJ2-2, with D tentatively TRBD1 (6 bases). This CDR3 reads CASSGKRGSVTGELFF. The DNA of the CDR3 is TGCGCCAGCAGTGGAAAAAGGGGGTCGGTAACCGGGGAGCTGTTTTTT.